These T cell receptor beta chains were read from a single sample in a study of OX40 agonist ivuxolimab in advanced cancers. TCRdb's copy holds only in-frame clones and misses some; the assay was immunoSEQ multiplex PCR. Found here are around 95,000 clones, approximately 93% of them singletons; the top ten hold roughly 0.27%. Source: CD4+ or CD8+ T cells sorted from blood, taken in a trial of the OX40 agonist ivuxolimab. These receptors all come from an adult with an advanced solid tumor such as melanoma, head and neck, liver or kidney cancer. The CDR3 runs from the conserved cysteine through the conserved F or W. D genes are given only for firm matches.

j_gene	d_gene	v_gene	CDR3nt	CDR3aa
TRBJ1-1	TRBD1	TRBV30	TGTGCCTGGGGGACAGCCATGAACACTGAAGCTTTCTTT	CAWGTAMNTEAFF
TRBJ2-1	.	TRBV19	TGTGCCAGTAGTATTGGTGTGCGGATTTACAATGAGCAGTTCTTC	CASSIGVRIYNEQFF
TRBJ1-6	.	TRBV6-1	TGTGCCAGCAGTGAAGGGGGCTTCTATAATTCACCCCTCCACTTT	CASSEGGFYNSPLHF
TRBJ1-2	.	TRBV7-4	TGTGCCAGCAGCCTGACGCGGGAAGGCTCTTCTAACTATGGCTACACCTTC	CASSLTREGSSNYGYTF
TRBJ2-1	.	TRBV7-3	TGTGCCAGCAGCTTCGGTCTTGTAACGGGGTACAATGAGCAGTTCTTC	CASSFGLVTGYNEQFF
TRBJ1-3	.	TRBV2	TGTGCCAGCAGGGCAAGGGTGAACTCTGGAAACACCATATATTTT	CASRARVNSGNTIYF
TRBJ2-3	TRBD1	TRBV30	TGTGCCTGGAGAGCACAGGGGATAGATACGCAGTATTTT	CAWRAQGIDTQYF
TRBJ2-4	.	TRBV7-6	TGTGCCAGCAGCTTAAATAAACCGGACAGCCGGGGGAACATTCAGTACTTC	CASSLNKPDSRGNIQYF
TRBJ1-5	TRBD1	TRBV4-1	TGCGCCAGCAGTCTTCAAGACAGGGACAATCAGCCCCAGCATTTT	CASSLQDRDNQPQHF
TRBJ2-3	.	TRBV10-3	TGTGCCATCAGTGATACGGGGTTAACAGATACGCAGTATTTT	CAISDTGLTDTQYF
TRBJ2-3	.	TRBV11-3	TGTGCCAGCAGCTTGAGAGGCACAGATACGCAGTATTTT	CASSLRGTDTQYF
TRBJ1-4	.	TRBV30	TGTGCCTGGAGCCCCAGGGGTACGGGAAAACTGTTTTTT	CAWSPRGTGKLFF
TRBJ2-3	.	TRBV9	TGTGCCAGCAGCGTAGCTACGATGACAGATACGCAGTATTTT	CASSVATMTDTQYF
TRBJ2-7	.	TRBV11-2	TGTGCCAGCAGCTTAGCCCACGAGCAGTACTTC	CASSLAHEQYF
TRBJ1-3	.	TRBV6-5	TGTGCCAGCAGCCGGACCTCCGGAAACACCATATATTTT	CASSRTSGNTIYF
TRBJ1-5	.	TRBV15	TGTGCCACCAGCAGAGTCGATCAGCCCCAGCATTTT	CATSRVDQPQHF
TRBJ1-5	.	TRBV2	TGTGCCAGCAGTGGTCAGGCAAATCAGCCCCAGCATTTT	CASSGQANQPQHF
TRBJ2-3	.	TRBV25-1	TGTGCCAGCAGTGAATATGGCCTGTCCACAGATACGCAGTATTTT	CASSEYGLSTDTQYF
TRBJ2-1	TRBD2	TRBV7-3	TGTGCCAGCAGCGAACTAGCGGCAATATCCGGGGAGCAGTTCTTC	CASSELAAISGEQFF
TRBJ1-6	.	TRBV6-6	TGTGCCAGTTCCGGGACAAACCTTTATAATTCACCCCTCCACTTT	CASSGTNLYNSPLHF